The 4 T cell receptor beta chains given below trace back to one sample, sequenced in a study of blood T cell repertoires in COVID-19 (dated by TCRdb to the early 2020s). The library was made by the immunoSEQ multiplex PCR assay. TCRdb limited this immuneACCESS table to in-frame rearrangements with V and J called. A share of clones is missing; checked studies link under half to unresolved V genes, and the rest is unexplained. Counted in this sample were 45,000 to 75,000 clones; 88% of them appeared once. The biggest ten clones account for 4.8% of the sample. Sequences were obtained from peripheral blood. These receptors originate from a man in his sixties with acute or convalescent COVID-19.

The CDR3 DNA reads TGCGCCAGCAGCTTGAAAGGGGGCCGGGAGACCCAGTACTTC. The encoded protein is CASSLKGGRETQYF. The rearrangement links TRBV5-1 to TRBJ2-5, with 7 bases fitting TRBD1. The trim removed 1 base at V and 5 bases at J, leaving 5 bases unmatched. The CDR3 runs to 14 residues. The germline gives CDR1 SGHRS, CDR2 YFSETQ.

This clone was detected only a few times. The CDR3 DNA follows: TGTGCCAGCAGCCTACAGGGTCGGGGTGAGGGCTACACCTTC. This codes for CASSLQGRGEGYTF. The chain employs TRBV27 and TRBJ1-2; D is perhaps TRBD1 (6 bases). Germline V gene data show CDR1 as MNHEY and CDR2 as SMNVEV (reference sequence). Trimming shortened V by 6 bases and J by 8 bases, and 19 bases separated the two germline ends. The CDR3 loop spans 14 amino acids.

The rearrangement joins TRBV28 to TRBJ2-5, with TRBD2 identical over 7 bases. CDR3 length: 13 amino acids. The V segment lost 7 bases and the J segment 2 bases; nucleotides outside the gene matches: 4. Germline-derived CDR1 and CDR2 are MDHEN and SYDVKM. The CDR3 DNA is TGTGCCAGCACGATGCGGGAGCAAGAGACCCAGTACTTC. Protein: CASTMREQETQYF.

This sequence joins TRBV27 and TRBJ1-1; 8 nucleotides align to TRBD1. V lost 3 bases, J lost 6 bases, and 9 bases stayed unmatched. CDR1 and CDR2 from the germline V gene are MNHEY and SMNVEV (reference sequence). This CDR3 region has 15 residues. This CDR3 reads CASSFGVQGVAEAFF. As DNA, the CDR3 is TGTGCCAGCAGTTTCGGGGTACAGGGGGTGGCTGAAGCTTTCTTT.